What follows are 30 T cell receptor beta chains derived from one specimen sequenced in a study of cytomegalovirus exposure and HLA in healthy donors. Both 60 Vbeta primers and 13 Jbeta primers went into the PCR. Sequenced by immunoSEQ multiplex PCR; TCRdb stores in-frame clones only, minus some. The sample gives approximately 77,000 clones, 75% of which show up once; roughly 7.1% is in the top ten. Sequencing used PBMCs. These receptors were collected from a woman aged 40 to 50 in good health and CMV-seronegative.

This clone was counted a single time. The chain links TRBV7-9 to TRBJ1-2; D gene unclear. Germline V gives CDR1 SEHNR, CDR2 FQNEAQ (reference sequence). The CDR3 has 14 residues. Trimming shortened V by 4 bases and J by 5 bases, and 14 bases separated the two germline ends. CDR3 sequence (DNA): TGTGCCAGCAGCTCTCTCCGGGAACTATATGGCTACACCTTC. Encoded protein: CASSSLRELYGYTF.

This clone is a singleton in its sample. The J gene is TRBJ2-2, the V gene TRBV19; D perhaps matches TRBD1 (6 bases). CDR3 length: 14 amino acids. Germline CDR1 reads LNHDA; CDR2 reads SQIVND (reference sequence). V lost 7 bases, J lost 0 bases, and 9 bases lay in between. CDR3 DNA: TGTGCCAGTACGCCAGGGGCGAACACCGGGGAGCTGTTTTTT. Its translation is CASTPGANTGELFF.

This sequence joins TRBV28 and TRBJ1-1, with D possibly TRBD1 on 6 matching bases. This CDR3 has 12 amino acids. Germline V gene data show CDR1 as MDHEN and CDR2 as SYDVKM. V gave up 6 bases and J gave up 7 bases, with 12 bases separating them. This chain's CDR3 is CASSHGQFEAFF. The CDR3 DNA reads as TGTGCCAGCAGCCATGGACAGTTTGAAGCTTTCTTT.

The chain links TRBV30 to TRBJ2-2; 10 nucleotides agree with TRBD1. Germline V gives CDR1 GTSNPN, CDR2 SVGIG (reference sequence). V shed 8 bases, J shed 6 bases, and the junction held 12 bases outside the gene matches. The length of the CDR3 is 15 residues. CDR3: CARDRGAGHPGELFF. CDR3 nucleotides: TGTGCCAGGGACAGGGGCGCGGGGCACCCCGGGGAGCTGTTTTTT. The full variable domain, with the rest looked up from reference TRBV30 and TRBJ2-2, is SQTIHQWPATLVQPVGSPLSLECTVEGTSNPNLYWYRQAAGRGLQLLFYSVGIGQISSEVPQNLSASRPQDRQFILSSKKLLLSDSGFYLCARDRGAGHPGELFFGEGSRLTVL.

V usage is TRBV5-4 and J usage is TRBJ2-2; maybe TRBD2 (6 bases). CDR3 length: 14 amino acids. Trimming cost V 6 bases and J 2 bases, with 11 bases left between them. Germline CDR1 reads SGHNT; CDR2 reads YYREEE (reference sequence). The CDR3 loop reads CASKGEANTGELFF. The CDR3 DNA reads TGTGCCAGCAAAGGGGAGGCCAACACCGGGGAGCTGTTTTTT.

This clone was detected once. V and J are TRBV9 and TRBJ1-6; 10 nucleotides align to TRBD1. The V and J ends lost 4 bases and 6 bases, in that order; junction bases with no gene match: 4. Germline V CDR1 and CDR2: SGDLS, YYNGEE. CDR3 size: 15 residues. CDR3 amino acids: CASSPRDRGNSPLHF. The CDR3 coding sequence is TGTGCCAGCAGCCCGCGGGACAGGGGTAATTCACCCCTCCACTTT.

In nucleotides, the CDR3 is TGTGCCAGCAGCTTAGCCCTGAGGCAGAGCTCCTACAATGAGCAGTTCTTC. Protein sequence: CASSLALRQSSYNEQFF. The chain has TRBV11-2 and TRBJ2-1, with D uncertain. CDR3 length: 17 amino acids. The ends were cut back, 1 base at V and 0 bases at J, with 13 bases in the middle. Per the germline V gene, CDR1 is SGHAT and CDR2 is FQNNGV.

This clone was picked up a small number of times. The chain carries TRBV7-9 and TRBJ1-3, with D uncertain. Trimming took 1 base from V and 1 from J, leaving 8 bases between them. Looked up from germline, CDR1 is SEHNR and CDR2 is FQNEAQ (reference sequence). CDR3 length equals 15 residues. Here the CDR3 reads CASSLGAGSGNTIYF. Written as DNA, the CDR3 is TGTGCCAGCAGCTTAGGGGCGGGGTCTGGAAACACCATATATTTT.

The rearrangement joins TRBV27 to TRBJ1-2; 7 bases match TRBD1. The V gene end was trimmed by 5 bases and the J gene end by 4 bases; junction bases not matched to a gene: 7. The CDR3 loop spans 14 amino acids. Germline CDR1 MNHEY, CDR2 SMNVEV (reference sequence). CDR3 protein: CASSKTGWVYGYTF. CDR3 bases: TGTGCCAGCAGTAAGACAGGGTGGGTCTATGGCTACACCTTC.

The V and J genes are TRBV28 and TRBJ2-5, with 10 nucleotides matching TRBD1. The J call could be wrong; TRBJ2-7 is a better fit for the DNA end. Germline V CDR1 and CDR2: MDHEN, SYDVKM. This CDR3 has 15 amino acids. Here the CDR3 DNA reads TGTGCCAGCAGTTTTTCGACAGGGGGCAGCGACGAGCAGTACTTC. Its translation: CASSFSTGGSDEQYF.

The gene calls are TRBV5-1 and TRBJ1-1; the match to TRBD1 covers 10 bases. The CDR3 is made up of 14 amino acids. V shed 2 bases and J 3 bases; nucleotides not matched to a gene: 1. CDR1 and CDR2 from the germline V gene are SGHRS and YFSETQ. The DNA for the CDR3 is TGCGCCAGCAGCTTAGGGACAGGGGACACTGAAGCTTTCTTT. It encodes CASSLGTGDTEAFF.

The CDR3 region has the DNA TGTGCCAGCGCCGCCTTCCCAAAGGGAGCCCTACGCCACTACTACGAGCAGTACTTC. This sequence encodes CASAAFPKGALRHYYEQYF. This rearrangement joins TRBV7-2 to TRBJ2-7, with D possibly TRBD2 on 5 matching bases. The germline CDR1 and CDR2 sequences are SGHTA and FQGNSA. V lost 8 bases and J 3 bases, leaving 32 bases between the germline ends. The CDR3 length is 19 residues.

V and J are TRBV29-1 and TRBJ2-5, with TRBD2 matching over 7 bases. There are 16 residues in the CDR3. The V gene's germline CDR1 is SQVTM and CDR2 ANQGSEA. The V and J ends lost 4 bases and 5 bases, in that order; junction bases with no gene match: 16. Here the CDR3 DNA reads TGCAGCGTTGGGGGAGGGTACGGGGCTTTACATGAGACCCAGTACTTC. Its translation: CSVGGGYGALHETQYF.

The chain combines TRBV7-3 with TRBJ2-1; 8 bases are shared with TRBD2. V was clipped by 5 bases and J by 0 bases; unmatched bases: 18. The CDR3 totals 20 residues. Per the germline V gene, CDR1 is SGHTA and CDR2 is FQGTGA. CDR3 loop: CASSTGVGSGAYSSYNEQFF. CDR3 nucleotides: TGTGCCAGCAGCACCGGGGTGGGTAGCGGGGCCTACAGCTCCTACAATGAGCAGTTCTTC.

This chain joins TRBV2 and TRBJ2-7; 7 bases are shared with TRBD1. This CDR3 contains 17 residues. The ends lost 4 bases at V and 5 bases at J; junction bases unmatched: 17. The germline V gene has CDR1 SNHLY and CDR2 FYNNEI. CDR3 loop: CASSVNSLPQGFDEQYF. The DNA for the CDR3 is TGTGCCAGCAGTGTTAACAGCCTCCCACAGGGGTTTGACGAGCAGTACTTC.

This clone has just a few counts. CDR3 sequence (DNA): TGTGCCAGCAGCCAATTAGCTATGAATGAGCAGTTCTTC. This sequence encodes CASSQLAMNEQFF. The rearrangement links TRBV14 to TRBJ2-1, with D uncertain. CDR1 SGHDN and CDR2 FVKESK come from the germline V gene. The CDR3 extends over 13 amino acids. V shed 2 bases and J shed 7 bases, with 9 bases lying between them.

The V call is TRBV18, the J call TRBJ2-5; 8 positions match TRBD2. The V gene's germline CDR1 is KGHSH and CDR2 LQKENI. The CDR3 has 17 amino acids. The trim removed 2 bases at V and 1 base at J, leaving 9 bases unmatched. CDR3: CASSPSAPLAGQETQYF. The CDR3 bases are TGTGCCAGCTCACCATCGGCTCCCCTAGCGGGCCAAGAGACCCAGTACTTC.

The chain combines TRBV19 with TRBJ1-1; 8 nucleotides line up with TRBD1. CDR1 LNHDA and CDR2 SQIVND come from the germline V gene (reference sequence). The CDR3 loop spans 14 amino acids. The V gene end was trimmed by 7 bases and the J gene end by 3 bases; junction bases not matched to a gene: 7. CDR3 region: CASTPDRGYTEAFF. CDR3 nucleotide sequence: TGTGCCAGTACCCCTGACAGGGGATACACTGAAGCTTTCTTT.

V usage is TRBV7-2 and J usage is TRBJ2-5; no definite D call. Germline V gene data show CDR1 as SGHTA and CDR2 as FQGNSA. Trimming pared 5 bases from V and 5 bases from J, leaving 12 bases between. The CDR3 runs to 13 residues. The CDR3 coding sequence is TGTGCCAGCAGCGCCGCGGCCGTTGAGACCCAGTACTTC. This codes for CASSAAAVETQYF.

The chain uses TRBV19 and TRBJ2-3; D is possibly TRBD1 (6 bases). V lost 5 bases and J lost 4, with 16 bases in between. CDR1 LNHDA and CDR2 SQIVND come from the germline V gene (reference sequence). The CDR3 consists of 15 residues. The CDR3 DNA is TGTGCCAGTAGTTCAGGGGCAAGGGCCGCAGATACGCAGTATTTT. Encoded protein: CASSSGARAADTQYF.

This clone has just a few counts. This chain joins TRBV29-1 and TRBJ1-4, with D uncertain. The germline V gene encodes CDR1 SQVTM and CDR2 ANQGSEA. The CDR3 covers 12 residues. With 5 bases removed from V and 8 bases from J, the gap between germline ends came to 12 bases. The DNA of the CDR3 is TGCAGCGTTTGTGCGGTCGGGGAAAAACTGTTTTTT. This encodes CSVCAVGEKLFF. The whole variable domain, remainder taken from reference TRBV29-1 and TRBJ1-4, is SAVISQKPSRDICQRGTSLTIQCQVDSQVTMMFWYRQQPGQSLTLIATANQGSEATYESGFVIDKFPISRPNLTFSTLTVSNMSPEDSSIYLCSVCAVGEKLFFGSGTQLSVL.

This clone appeared a single time. The chain links TRBV7-2 to TRBJ1-2, with D possibly TRBD1 on 5 matching bases. V was pared by 5 bases and J by 4 bases, with 14 bases between. The CDR3 has 14 residues. In germline, CDR1 is SGHTA, CDR2 FQGNSA. CDR3 sequence reads: CASSQAGQSYGYTF. CDR3 DNA sequence: TGTGCCAGCAGCCAGGCGGGGCAGAGCTATGGCTACACCTTC.

The chain recombines TRBV29-1 with TRBJ2-1; 8 bases agree with TRBD1. This CDR3 is 14 amino acids long. Losses at the gene ends were 7 bases for V and 6 bases for J; bases not matched to a gene: 11. Germline V gene data show CDR1 as SQVTM and CDR2 as ANQGSEA. The CDR3 bases are TGCAGCGGAAGGACAGGGCCGACGGTCAATGAGCAGTTCTTC. Translation: CSGRTGPTVNEQFF.

This CDR3 reads CASSPPVGIQEQFF. CDR3 coding DNA: TGTGCCAGCTCACCACCCGTCGGGATCCAAGAGCAGTTCTTC. The rearrangement joins TRBV18 to TRBJ2-1, with D possibly TRBD2 on 5 matching bases. V dropped 0 bases and J dropped 10 bases, with 13 bases sitting between them. Germline assignment: CDR1 KGHSH and CDR2 LQKENI. This CDR3 comprises 14 residues.

The V gene is TRBV18, the J gene TRBJ2-3; D ambiguous. Germline V gives CDR1 KGHSH, CDR2 LQKENI. This CDR3 is built from 15 residues. V lost 1 base and J lost 2, with 10 bases in between. In nucleotides, the CDR3 is TGTGCCAGCTCACCACAGCAGGATTTCACAGATACGCAGTATTTT. Protein sequence: CASSPQQDFTDTQYF.

The chain employs TRBV7-8 and TRBJ2-5; D gene ambiguous. The germline CDR1 and CDR2 sequences are SGHVS and FQNEAQ. V gave up 3 bases and J gave up 2 bases, with 10 bases separating them. The CDR3 extends over 14 amino acids. DNA for the CDR3: TGTGCCAGCAGCTTTGCCACGCGGCAAGAGACCCAGTACTTC. It specifies CASSFATRQETQYF.

V usage is TRBV5-5 and J usage is TRBJ2-7; tentatively, D is TRBD1 (6 bases). The CDR3 runs to 19 residues. Trimming stripped 2 bases from V and 2 bases from J, with 26 bases between. Germline values: CDR1 SGHKS, CDR2 YYEKEE (reference sequence). The CDR3: CASSLDVDSGVIRPYEQYF. The CDR3 DNA follows: TGTGCCAGCAGCTTAGATGTGGATTCAGGGGTCATAAGACCCTACGAGCAGTACTTC.

J is TRBJ1-1 and V is TRBV7-2, with D uncertain. From germline, CDR1 is SGHTA and CDR2 FQGNSA. This CDR3 region has 13 residues. Trimming removed 2 bases at V and 0 bases at J, with 4 bases between. The CDR3 sequence is CASSLQVNTEAFF. In DNA, the CDR3 is TGTGCCAGCAGCTTACAGGTGAACACTGAAGCTTTCTTT.

V gene TRBV5-1 combines with J gene TRBJ2-1; 7 nucleotides match TRBD1. The CDR3 is 15 residues long. V was clipped by 6 bases and J by 6 bases; unmatched bases: 12. Per germline, CDR1 SGHRS and CDR2 YFSETQ. The CDR3 here is CASTTTLDRANEQFF. CDR3 nucleotides: TGCGCCAGCACCACCACCCTCGACAGGGCCAATGAGCAGTTCTTC.

In this sample, this clone turned up a few times. V gene TRBV5-1 combines with J gene TRBJ2-3, with 7 bases that match TRBD2. V shed 2 bases, J shed 8 bases, and the junction held 8 bases outside the gene matches. The germline CDR1 and CDR2 sequences are SGHRS and YFSETQ. The CDR3 has 14 amino acids. In nucleotides, the CDR3 is TGCGCCAGCAGCTTAGATGAGGGACTAAGTACGCAGTATTTT. Amino acids: CASSLDEGLSTQYF.